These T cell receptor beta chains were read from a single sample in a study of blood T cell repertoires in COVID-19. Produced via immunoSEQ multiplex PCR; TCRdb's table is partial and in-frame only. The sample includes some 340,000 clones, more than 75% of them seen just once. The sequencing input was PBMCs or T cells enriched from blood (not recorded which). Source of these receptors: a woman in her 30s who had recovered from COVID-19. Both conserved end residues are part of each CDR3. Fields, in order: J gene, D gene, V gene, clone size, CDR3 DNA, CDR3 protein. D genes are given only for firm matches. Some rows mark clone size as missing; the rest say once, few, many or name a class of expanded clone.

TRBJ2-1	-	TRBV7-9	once	TGTGCCAGCAGCCCCCCCATCGGGGAGAGCTCCTACAATGAGCAGTTCTTC	CASSPPIGESSYNEQFF
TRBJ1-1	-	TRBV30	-	TGTGCCTGGACCGCCTGGGACCGAGGGGGAGCTTTCTTT	CAWTAWDRGGAFF
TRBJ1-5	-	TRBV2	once	TGTGCCAGCAGAAGGGACTCCAGCAATCAGCCCCAGCATTTT	CASRRDSSNQPQHF
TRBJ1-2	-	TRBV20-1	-	TGCAGTGCCTTCGGGGGGAGCTACACCTTC	CSAFGGSYTF
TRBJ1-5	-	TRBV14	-	TGTGCCAGCAGCCCCGGGGAGAGGAGCAATCAGCCCCAGCATTTT	CASSPGERSNQPQHF
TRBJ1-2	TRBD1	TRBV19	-	TGTGCCAGTAGTCTCCAGGGGGCGTCCTATGGCTACACCTTC	CASSLQGASYGYTF
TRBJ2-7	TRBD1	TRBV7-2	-	TGTGCCAGCAGCTTAGGACCGGGACAGGGGTCGTACGAGCAGTACTTC	CASSLGPGQGSYEQYF
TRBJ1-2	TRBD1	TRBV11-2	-	TGTGCCAGCAGCCGGGACAGGGGGGTGTCAGGCGATGGCTACACCTTC	CASSRDRGVSGDGYTF
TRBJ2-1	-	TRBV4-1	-	TGCGCCAGCAGCCAAGACAGGTACTCCTACAATGAGCAGTTCTTC	CASSQDRYSYNEQFF
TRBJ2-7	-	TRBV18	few	TGTGCCAGCTCACCTGTATCCGCGGTTTCATACGAGCAGTACTTC	CASSPVSAVSYEQYF
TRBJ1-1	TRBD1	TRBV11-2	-	TGTGCCAGCAGCTCGGACAGGGCCGGGGCGAACACTGAAGCTTTCTTT	CASSSDRAGANTEAFF
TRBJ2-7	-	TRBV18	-	TGTGCCAGCTCACCAACTGGACTCTCCTACGAGCAGTACTTC	CASSPTGLSYEQYF
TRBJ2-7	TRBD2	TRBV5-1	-	TGCGCCAGCTGCCGGACTAGCGGAGACTACGAGCAGTACTTC	CASCRTSGDYEQYF
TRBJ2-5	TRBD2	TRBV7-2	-	TGTGCCAGCAGCCTACTAGCGGGGGGGCGCCAAGAGACCCAGTACTTC	CASSLLAGGRQETQYF
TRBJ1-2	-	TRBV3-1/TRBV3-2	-	TGTGCCAGCAGCCAAGGAGGGGACATTCATGGCTACACCTTC	CASSQGGDIHGYTF
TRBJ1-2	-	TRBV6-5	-	TGTGCCAGCACTTTGGGAGGAGTGGACTATGGCTACACCTTC	CASTLGGVDYGYTF
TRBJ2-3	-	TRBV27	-	TGTGCCAGCAGTTTATCGAGCGGGTCTGTGGATACGCAGTATTTT	CASSLSSGSVDTQYF
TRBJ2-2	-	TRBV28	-	TGTGCCAGCAGTTCATACACCGGGGAGCTGTTTTTT	CASSSYTGELFF
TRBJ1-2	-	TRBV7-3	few	TGTGCCAGCAGCTTAAAGGCGGCCCCCCTGGCTTATGGCTACACCTTC	CASSLKAAPLAYGYTF
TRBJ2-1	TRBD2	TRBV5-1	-	TGCGCCAGCAGGATGAGCGGGGCGGTCGATGAGCAGTTCTTC	CASRMSGAVDEQFF
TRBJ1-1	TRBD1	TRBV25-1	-	TGTGCCAGCCGCCAGACAGGGGAAGGGACTGAAGCTTTCTTT	CASRQTGEGTEAFF
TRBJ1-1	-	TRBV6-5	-	TGTGCCAGCAGTCAGCTAGGGGGGGGAATGGCTGAAGCTTTCTTT	CASSQLGGGMAEAFF
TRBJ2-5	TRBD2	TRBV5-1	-	TGCGCCAGCAGCTTGGGACTAGCGGGGGCCAAAGAGACCCAGTACTTC	CASSLGLAGAKETQYF
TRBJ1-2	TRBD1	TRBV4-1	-	TGCGCCAGCAGCCCCGGGACAGTTATGGGCTATGGCTACACCTTC	CASSPGTVMGYGYTF
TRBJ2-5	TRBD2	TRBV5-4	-	TGTGCCAGCAGCTTGGGACTAGCGGGGGGGGGACAAGAGACCCAGTACTTC	CASSLGLAGGGQETQYF
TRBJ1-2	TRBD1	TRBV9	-	TGTGCCAGCAGCGGTGACAGGGGGTTCTATGGCTACACCTTC	CASSGDRGFYGYTF
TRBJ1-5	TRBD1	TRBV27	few	TGTGCCAGCAGTGGACAGGACAATCAGCCCCAGCATTTT	CASSGQDNQPQHF
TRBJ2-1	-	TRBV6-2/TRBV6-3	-	TGTGCCAGCAGTTACTCTACCGGGGGAGCCAATGAGCAGTTCTTC	CASSYSTGGANEQFF
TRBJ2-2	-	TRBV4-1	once	TGCGCCAGCAGCCCCAGGGGACAAGCGAACACCGGGGAGCTGTTTTTT	CASSPRGQANTGELFF
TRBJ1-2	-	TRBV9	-	TGTGCCAGCTCGACGGGGGGATACTATGGCTACACCTTC	CASSTGGYYGYTF
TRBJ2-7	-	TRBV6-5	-	TGTGCCAGCAGTCGCTCCCACAGGGCCTCCTACGAGCAGTACTTC	CASSRSHRASYEQYF
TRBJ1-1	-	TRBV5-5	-	TGTGCCAGCAGCTTGGTGCCGGTCGGGACTGAAGCTTTCTTT	CASSLVPVGTEAFF
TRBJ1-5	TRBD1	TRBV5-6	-	TGTGCCAGCAGCTTACAGGGGGCGCGTCAGCCCCAGCATTTT	CASSLQGARQPQHF
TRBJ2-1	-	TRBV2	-	TGTGCCAGCAGTGCCCTTTTAACGGGGAGCTACAATGAGCAGTTCTTC	CASSALLTGSYNEQFF
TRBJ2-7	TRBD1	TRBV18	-	TGTGCCAGCTCACCGGCACCCGGGACAGGAACCTACGAGCAGTACTTC	CASSPAPGTGTYEQYF
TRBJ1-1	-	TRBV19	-	TGTGCCAGTAGTATTGGCAGGTTGAACACTGAAGCTTTCTTT	CASSIGRLNTEAFF
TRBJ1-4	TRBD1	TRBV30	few	TGTGCCTGGAAAGGGACAGATCCTGCAACTAATGAAAAACTGTTTTTT	CAWKGTDPATNEKLFF
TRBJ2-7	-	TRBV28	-	TGTGCCAGCAGTTTCAGGGGTATGACCTACGAGCAGTACTTC	CASSFRGMTYEQYF
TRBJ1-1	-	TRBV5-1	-	TGCGCCAGCAACCTAGGGGGATGGAACACTGAAGCTTTCTTT	CASNLGGWNTEAFF
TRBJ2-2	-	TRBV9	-	TGTGCCAGCAGCCCTACCCCGAACACCGGGGAGCTGTTTTTT	CASSPTPNTGELFF
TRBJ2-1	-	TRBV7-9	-	TGTGCCAGCAGCTTAGAAGGGACAAGTAATGAGCAGTTCTTC	CASSLEGTSNEQFF
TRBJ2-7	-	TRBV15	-	TGTGCCACCAGCCATGGACGAGGGAGCTCCTACGAGCAGTACTTC	CATSHGRGSSYEQYF
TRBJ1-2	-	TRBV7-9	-	TGTGCCAGCAGCCCTCCCGTTAGTAGGACAGCCAACTATGGCTACACCTTC	CASSPPVSRTANYGYTF
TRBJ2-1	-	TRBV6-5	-	TGTGCCAGCAGTCAACCCACAGACGGTTACAATGAGCAGTTCTTC	CASSQPTDGYNEQFF
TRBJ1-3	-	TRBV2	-	TGTGCCAGCCTTCGTTCCTCCTCTGGAAACACCATATATTTT	CASLRSSSGNTIYF
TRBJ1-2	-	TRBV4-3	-	TGCGCCAGCAGCCAAGGACGGGGGGAGCTCTACGGCTACACCTTC	CASSQGRGELYGYTF
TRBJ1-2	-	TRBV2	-	TGTGCCAGCAGTGAAGCGCTCCAGGGATGGAACTATGGCTACACCTTC	CASSEALQGWNYGYTF
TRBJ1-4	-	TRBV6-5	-	TGTGCCAGCACCCTGGCTCGTGCAACTAATGAAAAACTGTTTTTT	CASTLARATNEKLFF
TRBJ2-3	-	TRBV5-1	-	TGCGCCAGCAGCCTCACGGACTCAGATACGCAGTATTTT	CASSLTDSDTQYF
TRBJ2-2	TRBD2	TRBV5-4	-	TGTGCCAGCAGCTTCCTAGCGGGGGGGACCACCGGGGAGCTGTTTTTT	CASSFLAGGTTGELFF
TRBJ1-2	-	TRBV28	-	TGTGCCAGCAGCTACGACAGCTTCAACTATGGCTACACCTTC	CASSYDSFNYGYTF
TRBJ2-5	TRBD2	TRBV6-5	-	TGTGCCAGCCAAGAAGCGGGGAGTACCCAAGAGACCCAGTACTTC	CASQEAGSTQETQYF
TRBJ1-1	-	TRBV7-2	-	TGTGCCAGCAGCTTAATGTCTGTGGGGGCCGGGACTGAAGCTTTCTTT	CASSLMSVGAGTEAFF
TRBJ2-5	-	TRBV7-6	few	TGTGCCAGCAGCTTTTCGGCCCAGGGAAAGACCCAGTACTTC	CASSFSAQGKTQYF
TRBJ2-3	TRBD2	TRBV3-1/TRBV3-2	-	TGTGCCAGCAGCCAGGGACTAGCGGGGGGGAGCACAGATACGCAGTATTTT	CASSQGLAGGSTDTQYF
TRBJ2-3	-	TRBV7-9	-	TGTGCCAGCAGCTTAGCAGCGGATACAGATACGCAGTATTTT	CASSLAADTDTQYF
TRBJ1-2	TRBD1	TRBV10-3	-	TGTGCCATCAGGAGGACAGGGTCGAACTATGGCTACACCTTC	CAIRRTGSNYGYTF
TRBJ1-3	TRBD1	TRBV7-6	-	TGTGCCAGCAGCTTACACTGGACAGGGGGTGCTGGAAACACCATATATTTT	CASSLHWTGGAGNTIYF
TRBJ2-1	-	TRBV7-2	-	TGTGCCAGCAGCTTAGCCCCAGGGAGGCTGAGCTCCTACAATGAGCAGTTCTTC	CASSLAPGRLSSYNEQFF
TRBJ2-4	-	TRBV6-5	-	TGTGCCAGCAGGTCCACAGGGAGAAACATTCAGTACTTC	CASRSTGRNIQYF